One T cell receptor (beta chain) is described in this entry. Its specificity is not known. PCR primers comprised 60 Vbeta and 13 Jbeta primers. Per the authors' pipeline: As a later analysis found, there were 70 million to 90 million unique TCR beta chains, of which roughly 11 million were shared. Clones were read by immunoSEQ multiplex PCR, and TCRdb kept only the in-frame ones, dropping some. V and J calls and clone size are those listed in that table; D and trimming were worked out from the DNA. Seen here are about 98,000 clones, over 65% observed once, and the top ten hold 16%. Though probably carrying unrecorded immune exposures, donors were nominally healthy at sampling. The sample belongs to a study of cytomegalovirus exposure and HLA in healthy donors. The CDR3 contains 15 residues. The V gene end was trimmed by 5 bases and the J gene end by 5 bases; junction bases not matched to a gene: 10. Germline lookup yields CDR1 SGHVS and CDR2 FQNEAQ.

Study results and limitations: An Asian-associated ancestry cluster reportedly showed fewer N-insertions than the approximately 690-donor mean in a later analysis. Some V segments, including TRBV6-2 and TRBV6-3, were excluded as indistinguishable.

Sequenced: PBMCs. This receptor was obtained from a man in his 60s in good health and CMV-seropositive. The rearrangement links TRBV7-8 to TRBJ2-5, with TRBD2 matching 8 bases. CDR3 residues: CASSVRRGGRETQYF. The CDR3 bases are TGTGCCAGCAGCGTTCGTCGGGGGGGGAGGGAGACCCAGTACTTC.